The 2 T cell receptor beta chains below were found in one sample sequenced in a study of blood T cell repertoires in COVID-19. Sequenced by immunoSEQ multiplex PCR; TCRdb stores in-frame clones only, minus some. The table has some 220,000 clones, approximately 80% seen once. Sequencing was carried out using peripheral blood. The receptors shown here come from a woman aged 80 or older with active or convalescent COVID-19.

This clone has only a few counts. J is TRBJ1-4 and V is TRBV5-1; D is unresolved. Germline V gene lookup returns CDR1 SGHRS and CDR2 YFSETQ. CDR3 size: 16 residues. Trimming left V 0 bases short and J 0 bases short, with 9 bases between. Here the CDR3 reads CASSLDPGSTNEKLFF. CDR3 DNA: TGCGCCAGCAGCTTGGATCCGGGATCAACTAATGAAAAACTGTTTTTT.

The genes are TRBV9 and TRBJ2-1, with a possible D match to TRBD1 (5 bases). The CDR3 extends over 13 amino acids. Germline V gene lookup returns CDR1 SGDLS and CDR2 YYNGEE. The ends were cut back, 4 bases at V and 6 bases at J, with 11 bases in the middle. The CDR3 sequence is CASSWQGANEQFF. Written as DNA, the CDR3 is TGTGCCAGCAGCTGGCAGGGCGCCAATGAGCAGTTCTTC. The complete variable domain, with remaining parts taken from reference TRBV9 and TRBJ2-1, reads DSGVTQTPKHLITATGQRVTLRCSPRSGDLSVYWYQQSLDQGLQFLIQYYNGEERAKGNILERFSAQQFPDLHSELNLSSLELGDSALYFCASSWQGANEQFFGPGTRLTVL.